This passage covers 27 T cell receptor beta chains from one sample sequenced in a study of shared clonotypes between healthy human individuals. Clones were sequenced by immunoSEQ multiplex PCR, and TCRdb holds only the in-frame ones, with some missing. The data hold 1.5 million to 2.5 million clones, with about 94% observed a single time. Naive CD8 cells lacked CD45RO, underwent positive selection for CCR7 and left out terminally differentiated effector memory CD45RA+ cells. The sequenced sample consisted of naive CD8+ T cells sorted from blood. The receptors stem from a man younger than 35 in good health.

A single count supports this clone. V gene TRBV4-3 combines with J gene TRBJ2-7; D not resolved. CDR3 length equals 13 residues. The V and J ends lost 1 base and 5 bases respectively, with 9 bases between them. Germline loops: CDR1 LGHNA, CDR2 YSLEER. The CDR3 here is CASSQGVVDEQYF. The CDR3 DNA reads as TGCGCCAGCAGCCAAGGCGTAGTGGACGAGCAGTACTTC.

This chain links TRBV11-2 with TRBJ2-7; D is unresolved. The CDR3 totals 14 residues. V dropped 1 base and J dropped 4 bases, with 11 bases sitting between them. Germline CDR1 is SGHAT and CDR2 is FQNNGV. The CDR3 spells CASSLATAGYEQYF. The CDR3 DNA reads TGTGCCAGCAGCTTAGCGACTGCAGGTTACGAGCAGTACTTC.

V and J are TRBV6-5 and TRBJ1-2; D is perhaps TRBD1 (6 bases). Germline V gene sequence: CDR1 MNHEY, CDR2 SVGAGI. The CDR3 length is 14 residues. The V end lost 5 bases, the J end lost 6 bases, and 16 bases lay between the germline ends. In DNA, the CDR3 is TGTGCCAGCAGTCGACAGTGGGGGCAGGATGGCTACACCTTC. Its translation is CASSRQWGQDGYTF.

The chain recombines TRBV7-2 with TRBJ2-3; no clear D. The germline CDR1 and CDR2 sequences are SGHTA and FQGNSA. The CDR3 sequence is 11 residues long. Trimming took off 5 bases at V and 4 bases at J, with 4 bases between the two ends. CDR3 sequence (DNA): TGTGCCAGCAGCCCTGCAGATACGCAGTATTTT. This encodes CASSPADTQYF.

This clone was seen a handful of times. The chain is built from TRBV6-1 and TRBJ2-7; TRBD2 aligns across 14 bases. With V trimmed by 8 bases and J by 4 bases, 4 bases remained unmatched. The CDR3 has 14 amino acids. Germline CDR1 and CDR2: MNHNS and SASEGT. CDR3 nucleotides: TGTGCCAGCCAGGGGACTAGCGGGAGTTACGAGCAGTACTTC. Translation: CASQGTSGSYEQYF.

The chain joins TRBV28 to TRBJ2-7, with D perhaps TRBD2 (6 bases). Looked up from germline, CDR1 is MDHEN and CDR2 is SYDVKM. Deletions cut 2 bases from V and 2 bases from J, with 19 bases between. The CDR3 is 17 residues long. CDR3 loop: CASSLRWASADPYEQYF. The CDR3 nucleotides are TGTGCCAGCAGTTTAAGGTGGGCTAGCGCAGATCCCTACGAGCAGTACTTC.

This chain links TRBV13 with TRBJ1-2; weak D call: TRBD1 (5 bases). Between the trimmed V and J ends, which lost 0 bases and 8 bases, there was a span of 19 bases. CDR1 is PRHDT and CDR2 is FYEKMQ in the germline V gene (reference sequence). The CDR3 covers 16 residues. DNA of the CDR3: TGTGCCAGCAGCTTAGGGTCAGGGAACCTGGGGAAGGGCTACACCTTC. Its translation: CASSLGSGNLGKGYTF.

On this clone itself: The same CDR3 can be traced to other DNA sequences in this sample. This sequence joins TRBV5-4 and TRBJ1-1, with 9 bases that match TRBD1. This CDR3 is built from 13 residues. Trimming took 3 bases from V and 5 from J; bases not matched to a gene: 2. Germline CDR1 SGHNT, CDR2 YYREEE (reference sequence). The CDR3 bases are TGTGCCAGCAGCTCGACAGGGGGAACTGAAGCTTTCTTT. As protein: CASSSTGGTEAFF.

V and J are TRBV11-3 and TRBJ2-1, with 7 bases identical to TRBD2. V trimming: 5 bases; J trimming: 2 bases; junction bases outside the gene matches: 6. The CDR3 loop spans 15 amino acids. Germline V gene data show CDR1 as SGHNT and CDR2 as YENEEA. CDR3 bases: TGTGCCAGCAGCCCGGGGGGTTTCACCTACAATGAGCAGTTCTTC. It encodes CASSPGGFTYNEQFF.

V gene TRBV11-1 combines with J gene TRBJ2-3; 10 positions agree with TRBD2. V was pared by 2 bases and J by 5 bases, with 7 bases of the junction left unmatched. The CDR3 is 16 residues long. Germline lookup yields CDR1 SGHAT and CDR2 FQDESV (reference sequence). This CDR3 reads CASSLPSGGWEDTQYF. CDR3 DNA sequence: TGTGCCAGCAGCTTACCTAGCGGGGGTTGGGAAGATACGCAGTATTTT.

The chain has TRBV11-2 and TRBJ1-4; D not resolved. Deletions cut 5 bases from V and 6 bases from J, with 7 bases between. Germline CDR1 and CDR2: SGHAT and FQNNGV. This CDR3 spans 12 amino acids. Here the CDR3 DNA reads TGTGCCAGCAGCCTACAGTATGAAAAACTGTTTTTT. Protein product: CASSLQYEKLFF.

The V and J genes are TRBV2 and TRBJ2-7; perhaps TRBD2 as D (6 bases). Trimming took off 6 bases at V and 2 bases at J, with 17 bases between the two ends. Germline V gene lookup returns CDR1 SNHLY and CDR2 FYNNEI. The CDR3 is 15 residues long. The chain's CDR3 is CASSLSPGLTYEQYF. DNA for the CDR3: TGTGCCAGCAGCCTATCACCGGGACTTACCTACGAGCAGTACTTC.

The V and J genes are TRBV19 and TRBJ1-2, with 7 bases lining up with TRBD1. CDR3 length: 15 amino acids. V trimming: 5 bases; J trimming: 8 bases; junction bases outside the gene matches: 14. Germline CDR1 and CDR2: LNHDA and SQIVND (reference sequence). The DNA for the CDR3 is TGTGCCAGTAGTCCGGGGGACAGAGAGGAGGAGGGCTACACCTTC. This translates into CASSPGDREEEGYTF.

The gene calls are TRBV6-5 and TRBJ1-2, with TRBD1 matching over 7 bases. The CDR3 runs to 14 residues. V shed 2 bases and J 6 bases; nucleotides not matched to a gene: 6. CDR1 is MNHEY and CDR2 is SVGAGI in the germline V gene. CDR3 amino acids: CASSYGEGANGYTF. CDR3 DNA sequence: TGTGCCAGCAGTTACGGGGAGGGGGCGAATGGCTACACCTTC.

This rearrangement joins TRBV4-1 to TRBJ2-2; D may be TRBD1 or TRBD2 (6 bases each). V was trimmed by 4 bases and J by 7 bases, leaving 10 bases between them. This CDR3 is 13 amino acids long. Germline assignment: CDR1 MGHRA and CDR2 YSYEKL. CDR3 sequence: CASSLRGGGELFF. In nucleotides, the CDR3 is TGCGCCAGCAGCCTCAGGGGAGGCGGGGAGCTGTTTTTT.

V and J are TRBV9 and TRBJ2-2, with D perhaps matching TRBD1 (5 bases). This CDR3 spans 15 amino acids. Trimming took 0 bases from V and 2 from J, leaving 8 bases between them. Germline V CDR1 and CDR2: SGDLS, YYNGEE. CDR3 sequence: CASSVGQINTGELFF. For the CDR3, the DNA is TGTGCCAGCAGCGTAGGACAGATTAACACCGGGGAGCTGTTTTTT.

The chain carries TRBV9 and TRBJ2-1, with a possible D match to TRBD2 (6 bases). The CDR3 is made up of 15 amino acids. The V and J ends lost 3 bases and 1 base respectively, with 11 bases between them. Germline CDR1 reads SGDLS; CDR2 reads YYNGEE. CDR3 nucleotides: TGTGCCAGCAGCGGAGGAGGGCCTTCCTACAATGAGCAGTTCTTC. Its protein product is CASSGGGPSYNEQFF.

In nucleotides, the CDR3 is TGTGCCAGCAGTTACTCGGGGACAGGGCGCTACAATGAGCAGTTCTTC. This sequence encodes CASSYSGTGRYNEQFF. The genes are TRBV6-5 and TRBJ2-1; TRBD1 matches 9 bases. The CDR3 sequence is 16 residues long. Per the germline V gene, CDR1 is MNHEY and CDR2 is SVGAGI. The J segment lost 3 bases and the V segment lost 0 bases, leaving 3 bases of the junction unmatched.

The CDR3 nucleotides are TGTGCCTGGAGGTACTTGGCAGGGGGCGAAAACACTGAAGCTTTCTTT. It is translated as CAWRYLAGGENTEAFF. This chain connects TRBV30 to TRBJ1-1; 8 bases match TRBD1. The CDR3 is 16 residues long. From germline, CDR1 is GTSNPN and CDR2 SVGIG (reference sequence). Unmatched junction bases numbered 11, after V lost 3 bases and J lost 2 bases.

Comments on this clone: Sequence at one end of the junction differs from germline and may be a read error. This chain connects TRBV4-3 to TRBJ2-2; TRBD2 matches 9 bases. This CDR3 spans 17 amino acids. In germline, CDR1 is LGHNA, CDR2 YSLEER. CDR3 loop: CASSQEIAGANTGELFF. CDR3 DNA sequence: TGCGCCAGCAGTCAAGAGATAGCGGGAGCGAACACCGGGGAGCTGTTTTTT.

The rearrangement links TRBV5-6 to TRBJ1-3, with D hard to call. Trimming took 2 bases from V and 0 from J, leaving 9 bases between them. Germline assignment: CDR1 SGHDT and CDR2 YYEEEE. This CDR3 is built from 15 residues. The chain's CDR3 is CASSLLGSSGNTIYF. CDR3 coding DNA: TGTGCCAGCAGCTTATTAGGTAGCTCTGGAAACACCATATATTTT.

Here the CDR3 DNA reads TGTGCCAGCAGCACCAGGGGTAATGAAAAACTGTTTTTT. The encoded protein is CASSTRGNEKLFF. This chain connects TRBV7-9 to TRBJ1-4; TRBD1 is a possible D gene (6 bases). Looked up from germline, CDR1 is SEHNR and CDR2 is FQNEAQ (reference sequence). CDR3 length: 13 residues. V shed 5 bases and J shed 4 bases, with 8 bases lying between them.

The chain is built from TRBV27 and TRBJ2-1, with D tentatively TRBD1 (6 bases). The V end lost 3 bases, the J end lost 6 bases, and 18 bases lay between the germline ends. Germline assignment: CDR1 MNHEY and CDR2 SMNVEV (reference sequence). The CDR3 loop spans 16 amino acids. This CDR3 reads CASSFLGTYETNEQFF. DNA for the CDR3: TGTGCCAGCAGTTTTTTGGGGACATATGAGACCAATGAGCAGTTCTTC.

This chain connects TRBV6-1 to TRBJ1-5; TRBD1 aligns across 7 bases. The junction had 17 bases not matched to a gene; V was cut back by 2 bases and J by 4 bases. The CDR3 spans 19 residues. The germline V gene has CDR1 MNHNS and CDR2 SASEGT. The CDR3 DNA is TGTGCCAGCAGTGAACCAACGGACAGGCTCGATACCCAAAATCAGCCCCAGCATTTT. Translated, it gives CASSEPTDRLDTQNQPQHF.

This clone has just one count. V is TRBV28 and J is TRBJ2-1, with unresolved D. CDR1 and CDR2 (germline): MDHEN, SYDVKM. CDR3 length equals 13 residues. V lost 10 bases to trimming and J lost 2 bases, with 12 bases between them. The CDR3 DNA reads TGTGCCACCCTAGGAACGCCCTACAATGAGCAGTTCTTC. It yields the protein CATLGTPYNEQFF.

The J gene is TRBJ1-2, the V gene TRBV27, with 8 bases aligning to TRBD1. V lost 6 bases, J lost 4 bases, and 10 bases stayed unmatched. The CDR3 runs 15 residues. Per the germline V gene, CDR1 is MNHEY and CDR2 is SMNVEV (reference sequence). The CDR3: CASSPGTGALYGYTF. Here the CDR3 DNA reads TGTGCCAGCAGCCCCGGGACAGGAGCACTCTATGGCTACACCTTC.

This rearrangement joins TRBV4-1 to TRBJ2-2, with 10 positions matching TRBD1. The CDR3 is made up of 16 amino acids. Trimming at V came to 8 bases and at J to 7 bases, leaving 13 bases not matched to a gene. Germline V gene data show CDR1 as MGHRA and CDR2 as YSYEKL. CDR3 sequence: CASARGGTGDHGELFF. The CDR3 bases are TGCGCCAGCGCGCGGGGTGGGACAGGGGATCACGGGGAGCTGTTTTTT.